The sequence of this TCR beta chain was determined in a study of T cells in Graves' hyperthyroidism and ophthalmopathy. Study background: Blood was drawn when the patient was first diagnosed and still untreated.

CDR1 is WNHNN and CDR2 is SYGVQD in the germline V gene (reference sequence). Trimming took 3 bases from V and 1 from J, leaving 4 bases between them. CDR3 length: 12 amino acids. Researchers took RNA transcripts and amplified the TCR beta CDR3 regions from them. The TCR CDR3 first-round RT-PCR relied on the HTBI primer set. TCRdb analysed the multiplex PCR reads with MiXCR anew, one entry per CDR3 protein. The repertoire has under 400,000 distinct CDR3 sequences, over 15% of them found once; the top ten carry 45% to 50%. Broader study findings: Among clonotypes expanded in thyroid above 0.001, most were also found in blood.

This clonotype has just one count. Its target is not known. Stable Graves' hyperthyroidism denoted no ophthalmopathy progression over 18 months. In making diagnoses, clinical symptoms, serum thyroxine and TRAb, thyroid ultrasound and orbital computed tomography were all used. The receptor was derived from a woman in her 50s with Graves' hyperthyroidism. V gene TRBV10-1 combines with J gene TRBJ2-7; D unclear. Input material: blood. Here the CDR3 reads CASSDSSYEQYF. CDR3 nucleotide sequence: TGCGCCAGCAGTGACAGTTCCTACGAGCAGTACTTC.